The clone carrying this TCR beta chain appeared a few times. The antigen is not known. PCR was performed a second time for roughly 7 to 11 cycles using a sample-barcoded 5' primer and a J-beta primer mix. TCRdb reprocessed the 5' RACE reads with MiXCR, giving one entry per CDR3 protein. The repertoire holds under 2 million distinct CDR3 sequences, roughly 32% seen once, with around 11% in the top ten. This specimen comes from a study of blood T cells in healthy people across ages. About the research overall: Template-switching capture recovered about one barcoded beta molecule per two T cells. Study conclusions and caveats: Because sorting was not performed, PBMCs prevented conclusive naive versus antigen-experienced comparison.

The CDR3 length is 13 residues. From germline, CDR1 is SGHTA and CDR2 FQGNSA. V gave up 5 bases and J gave up 8 bases, with 15 bases separating them. No fewer than 5 micrograms of total RNA were isolated from every sample. The V and J genes are TRBV7-2 and TRBJ1-2; D remains ambiguous. The clonotype comes from a woman aged 30 to 39 in good health. The sequenced material came from blood. The CDR3 loop reads CASSHLSNSGYTF. In nucleotides, the CDR3 is TGTGCCAGCAGCCACCTCTCCAATTCGGGCTACACCTTC. Combining the CDR3 with reference TRBV7-2 and TRBJ1-2 gives the whole variable domain GAGVSQSPSNKVTEKGKDVELRCDPISGHTALYWYRQSLGQGLEFLIYFQGNSAPDKSGLPSDRFSAERTGGSVSTLTIQRTQQEDSAVYLCASSHLSNSGYTFGSGTRLTVV.